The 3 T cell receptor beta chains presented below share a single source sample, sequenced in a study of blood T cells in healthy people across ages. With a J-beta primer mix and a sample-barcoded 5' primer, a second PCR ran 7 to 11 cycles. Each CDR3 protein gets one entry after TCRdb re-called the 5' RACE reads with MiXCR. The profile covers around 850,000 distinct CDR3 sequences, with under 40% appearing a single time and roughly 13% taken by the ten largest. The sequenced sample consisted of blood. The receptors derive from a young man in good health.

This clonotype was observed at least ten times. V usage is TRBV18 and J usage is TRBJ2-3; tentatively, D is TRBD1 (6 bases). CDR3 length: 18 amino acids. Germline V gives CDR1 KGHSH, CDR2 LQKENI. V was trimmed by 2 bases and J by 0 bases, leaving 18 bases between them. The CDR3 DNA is TGTGCCAGCTCACCAGTACCGGACAGTGGACCTAGCACAGATACGCAGTATTTT. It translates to CASSPVPDSGPSTDTQYF.

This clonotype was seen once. The CDR3 DNA reads TGTGCCAGCAGTGGAACCGGGGAGTGGGGCACAGATACGCAGTATTTT. It specifies CASSGTGEWGTDTQYF. V usage is TRBV6-1 and J usage is TRBJ2-3; weak D call: TRBD2 (5 bases). The V end lost 4 bases, the J end lost 1 base, and 15 bases lay between the germline ends. This CDR3 has 16 amino acids. CDR1 MNHNS and CDR2 SASEGT come from the germline V gene.

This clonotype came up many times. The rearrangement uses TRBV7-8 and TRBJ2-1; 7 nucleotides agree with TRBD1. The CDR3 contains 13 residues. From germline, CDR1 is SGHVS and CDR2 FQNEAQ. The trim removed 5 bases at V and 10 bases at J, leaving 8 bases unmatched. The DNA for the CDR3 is TGTGCCAGCAGCCCTGACAGGGTTGAGGAGCAGTTCTTC. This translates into CASSPDRVEEQFF. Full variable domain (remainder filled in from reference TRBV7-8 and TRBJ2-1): GAGVSQSPRYKVAKRGQDVALRCDPISGHVSLFWYQQALGQGPEFLTYFQNEAQLDKSGLPSDRFFAERPEGSVSTLKIQRTQQEDSAVYLCASSPDRVEEQFFGPGTRLTVL.